This is a list of T cell receptor beta chains from one sample in a study of shared clonotypes between healthy human individuals. Repertoires were generated with immunoSEQ multiplex PCR, while TCRdb's copy carries only in-frame clones and drops some. The data show hundreds of thousands of clones, roughly four fifths seen once. The sample taken for sequencing was PBMCs. These receptors originate from a woman aged 35 to 49 in good health. Some clones in this sample may be carry-over from other donors' samples. The CDR3 runs from the conserved cysteine through the conserved F or W. The D gene is left open where the match is weak.

TRBD1,TRBJ1-1,TRBV5-1,CASSLGTGPGLNTEAFF
-,-,TRBV25-1,CASSGPGTSYEQYF
-,TRBJ2-7,TRBV29-1,CSVEGAGLSRSAYEQYF
-,TRBJ1-1,TRBV7-9,CASSLRLGVDTEAFF
TRBD1,TRBJ1-2,TRBV6-5,CASSFGQGGVYDYTF
-,TRBJ2-5,TRBV5-1,CASSGWGGVQETQYF
-,TRBJ2-3,TRBV6-5,CASSLGGMGTDTQYF
-,TRBJ1-2,TRBV6-6,CASSPGSGYTF
TRBD1,TRBJ1-1,TRBV9,CASSVSGTGGTEAFF
TRBD2,TRBJ2-3,TRBV10-3,CAISESLAGGLVPTDTQYF
TRBD2,TRBJ2-1,TRBV10-2,CASRREGWRESNEQFF
TRBD2,TRBJ2-1,TRBV30,CAWSHPGTSGKFF
TRBD2,TRBJ2-7,TRBV6-5,CATKGGVAGVEQYF
-,TRBJ1-1,TRBV5-1,CASSLVGGLITEAFF
-,TRBJ2-4,TRBV28,CASSFPAGEGIQYF
-,TRBJ2-7,TRBV4-1,CASSQDRGLSYEQYF
TRBD1,TRBJ1-1,TRBV15,CATSRTGALRTEAFF
TRBD1,TRBJ1-1,TRBV29-1,CSVEPTGGGTEAFF
TRBD1,TRBJ1-2,TRBV18,CASSPEGAENYGYTF
-,TRBJ2-7,TRBV7-3,CASSSSGPPYEQYF
-,TRBJ1-1,TRBV28,CASSPWTLADTEAFF
-,TRBJ2-5,TRBV28,CASSLLGHQETQYF
TRBD1,TRBJ1-2,TRBV7-2,CASSLEGAPNYGYTF
-,TRBJ2-5,TRBV6-5,CASSKGRTETQYF
-,TRBJ1-1,TRBV29-1,CSGRLTGAPNTEAFF
-,TRBJ2-1,TRBV9,CASSVGTDNEQFF
TRBD1,TRBJ1-2,TRBV5-1,CASSQGDSNYGYTF
-,TRBJ1-5,TRBV30,CAWAGTENQPQHF
-,TRBJ2-7,TRBV7-9,CASSPKTGDYYEQYF
-,TRBJ1-1,TRBV11-2,CASSLRGGFSTEAFF
TRBD1,TRBJ1-3,TRBV30,CAWSSGQGGGNTIYF
-,TRBJ2-3,TRBV29-1,CSVNMGVGDTQYF
-,TRBJ2-7,TRBV10-3,CAIRTSSSYEQYF
-,TRBJ2-1,TRBV5-1,CASSLLNNEQFF
-,TRBJ2-1,TRBV29-1,CSVGRDNEQFF
-,TRBJ2-7,TRBV7-9,CASSLAGQLYEQYF
-,TRBJ1-3,TRBV9,CASSVEADIWQPGNTIYF
TRBD2,TRBJ2-1,TRBV4-3,CASSQDTREGYNEQFF
-,TRBJ2-1,TRBV5-1,CASSFAQLGSYNEQFF
-,TRBJ1-2,TRBV20-1,CSARDLAGYTF
-,TRBJ1-1,TRBV5-1,CASRLAGANTEAFF
-,TRBJ1-2,TRBV7-6,CASSPIGLRGYTF
TRBD2,TRBJ2-1,TRBV14,CASRISGTDNEQFF
TRBD2,TRBJ2-3,TRBV7-2,CASSPRLAGADTQYF
-,TRBJ1-1,TRBV5-1,CATATGSGTEAFF
-,TRBJ2-7,TRBV28,CASSNWDSPRGQYF
TRBD2,TRBJ2-2,TRBV5-6,CASSRRDQGLNTGELFF
TRBD1,TRBJ1-2,TRBV4-1,CASSQDRGQFYGYTF
TRBD1,TRBJ2-7,TRBV19,CASQQGETYEQYF
-,TRBJ2-5,TRBV30,CAWQPTPPEQYF
-,TRBJ1-2,TRBV10-3,CAISYGGENYGYTF
-,TRBJ1-2,TRBV5-1,CAGSPEGNRNYGYTF